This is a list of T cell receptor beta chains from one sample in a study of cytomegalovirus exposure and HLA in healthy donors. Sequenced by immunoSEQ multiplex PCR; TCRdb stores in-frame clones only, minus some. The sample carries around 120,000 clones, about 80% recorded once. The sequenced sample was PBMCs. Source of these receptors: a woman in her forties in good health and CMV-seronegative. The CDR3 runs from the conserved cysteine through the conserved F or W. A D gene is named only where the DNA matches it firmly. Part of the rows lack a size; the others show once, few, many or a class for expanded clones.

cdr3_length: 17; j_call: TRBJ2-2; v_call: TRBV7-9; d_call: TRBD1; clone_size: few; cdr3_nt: TGTGCCAGCAGCGGGCCGGGACAGGGGGCGCCAGCCGGGGAGCTGTTTTTT; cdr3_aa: CASSGPGQGAPAGELFF
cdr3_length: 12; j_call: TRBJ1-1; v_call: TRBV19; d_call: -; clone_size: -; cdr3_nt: TGTGCCAGTAGTATAACAGGGACTGAAGCTTTCTTT; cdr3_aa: CASSITGTEAFF
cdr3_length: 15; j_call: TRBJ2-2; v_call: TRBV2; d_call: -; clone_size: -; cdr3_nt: TGTGCCAGCAGGACAGCCAGAACGAACACCGGGGAGCTGTTTTTT; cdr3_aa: CASRTARTNTGELFF
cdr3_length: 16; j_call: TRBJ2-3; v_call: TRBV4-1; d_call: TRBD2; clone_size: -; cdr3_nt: TGCGCCAGCAGCCAAGAACTAGCGGGGATCACAGATACGCAGTATTTT; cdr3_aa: CASSQELAGITDTQYF
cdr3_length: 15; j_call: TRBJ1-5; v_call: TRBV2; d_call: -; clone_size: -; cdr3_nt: TGTGCCAGCAGTGCGAACAGGCTGAGCAATCAGCCCCAGCATTTT; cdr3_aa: CASSANRLSNQPQHF
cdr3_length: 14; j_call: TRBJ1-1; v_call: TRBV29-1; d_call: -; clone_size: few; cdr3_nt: TGCAGCGTTCCCCGGGGATCAGGGGCCACTGAAGCTTTCTTT; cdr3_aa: CSVPRGSGATEAFF
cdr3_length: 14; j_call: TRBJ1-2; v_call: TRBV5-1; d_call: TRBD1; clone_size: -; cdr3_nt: TGCGCCAGCAGCTCGGGACAGGGCGTCTATGGCTACACCTTC; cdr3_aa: CASSSGQGVYGYTF
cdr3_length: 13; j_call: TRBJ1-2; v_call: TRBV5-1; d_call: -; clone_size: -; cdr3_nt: TGCGCCAGCAGCCTTCAGGAAGCCTATGGCTACACCTTC; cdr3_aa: CASSLQEAYGYTF
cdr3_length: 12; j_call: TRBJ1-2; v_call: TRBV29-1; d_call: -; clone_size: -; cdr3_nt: TGCAGCGTTGAAGATAGGGGGTATGGCTACACCTTC; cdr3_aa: CSVEDRGYGYTF
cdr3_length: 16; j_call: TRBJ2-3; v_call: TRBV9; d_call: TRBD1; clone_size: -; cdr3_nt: TGTGCCAGCAGCCCAGGACAGGGTACTAGCACAGATACGCAGTATTTT; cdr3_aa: CASSPGQGTSTDTQYF
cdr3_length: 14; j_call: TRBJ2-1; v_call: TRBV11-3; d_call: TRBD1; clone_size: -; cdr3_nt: TGTGCCAGCAGCTTAGCCGGGACAGGGAATGAGCAGTTCTTC; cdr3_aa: CASSLAGTGNEQFF
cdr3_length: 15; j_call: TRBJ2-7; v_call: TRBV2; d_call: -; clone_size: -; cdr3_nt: TGTGCCAGCAGTCCGACAGCTAAATCTTCCTACGAGCAGTACTTC; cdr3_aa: CASSPTAKSSYEQYF
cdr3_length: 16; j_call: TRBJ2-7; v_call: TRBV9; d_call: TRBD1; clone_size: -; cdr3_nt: TGTGCCAGCAGCGTAGATTCGGGACAGGGTACCTACGAGCAGTACTTC; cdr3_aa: CASSVDSGQGTYEQYF
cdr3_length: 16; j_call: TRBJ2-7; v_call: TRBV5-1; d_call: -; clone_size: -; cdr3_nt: TGCGCCAGCAGCTTGGCCCCAGGGGTCGAGGCCTACGAGCAGTACTTC; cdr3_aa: CASSLAPGVEAYEQYF
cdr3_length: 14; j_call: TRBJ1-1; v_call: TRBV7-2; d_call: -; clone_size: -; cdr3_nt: TGTGCCAGCAGCTTAGGCAGGGGGAACACTGAAGCTTTCTTT; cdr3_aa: CASSLGRGNTEAFF
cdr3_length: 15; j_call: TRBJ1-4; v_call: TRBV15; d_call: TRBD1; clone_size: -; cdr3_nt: TGTGCCACCAGCAGAGATCGAACAGGGGTTGAAAAACTGTTTTTT; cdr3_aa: CATSRDRTGVEKLFF
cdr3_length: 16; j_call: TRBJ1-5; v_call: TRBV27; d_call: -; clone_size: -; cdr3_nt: TGTGCCAGCAGCCCAACCTTCGGGGGGGGCAATCAGCCCCAGCATTTT; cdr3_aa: CASSPTFGGGNQPQHF
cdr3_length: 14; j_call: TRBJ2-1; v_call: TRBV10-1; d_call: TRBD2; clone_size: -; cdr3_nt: TGCGCCCCCACCCGGGGACTAGCGAGATATGAGCAGTTCTTC; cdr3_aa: CAPTRGLARYEQFF
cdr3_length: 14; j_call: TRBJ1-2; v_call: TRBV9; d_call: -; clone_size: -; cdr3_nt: TGTGCCAGCAGCGTAGCTGGGGAGGCCTATGGCTACACCTTC; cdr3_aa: CASSVAGEAYGYTF
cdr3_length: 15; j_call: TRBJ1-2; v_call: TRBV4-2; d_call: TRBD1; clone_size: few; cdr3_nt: TGTGCCAGCAGCCAAGATAGGGACAGGGGAAATGGCTACACCTTC; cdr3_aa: CASSQDRDRGNGYTF
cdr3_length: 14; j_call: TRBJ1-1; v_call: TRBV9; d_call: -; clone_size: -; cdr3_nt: TGTGCCAGCAGCGTGGACACAGGGAACACTGAAGCTTTCTTT; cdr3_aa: CASSVDTGNTEAFF
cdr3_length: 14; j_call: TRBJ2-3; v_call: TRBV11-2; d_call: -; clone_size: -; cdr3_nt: TGTGCCAGCAGCTTATGGGGAGATACAGATACGCAGTATTTT; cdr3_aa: CASSLWGDTDTQYF
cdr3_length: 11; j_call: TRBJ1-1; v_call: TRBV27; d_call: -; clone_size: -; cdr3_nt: TGTGCCAGCAAACTCGGCACTGAAGCTTTCTTT; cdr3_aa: CASKLGTEAFF
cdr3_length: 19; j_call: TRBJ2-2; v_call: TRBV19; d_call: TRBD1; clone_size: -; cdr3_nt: TGTGCCAGTAGTATAGTCCAGGGGGCATTTCTCTCGCGAACCGGGGAGCTGTTTTTT; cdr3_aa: CASSIVQGAFLSRTGELFF
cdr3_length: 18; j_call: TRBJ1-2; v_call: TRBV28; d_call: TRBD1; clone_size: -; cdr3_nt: TGTGCCAGCAGTTCTCCGACAGGGCGATCCCAAATTAACTATGGCTACACCTTC; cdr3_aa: CASSSPTGRSQINYGYTF
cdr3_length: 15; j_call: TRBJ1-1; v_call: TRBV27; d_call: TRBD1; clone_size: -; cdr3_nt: TGTGCCAGCAGTTTACGTAGGACAGGGGGCTGTGAAGCTTTCTTT; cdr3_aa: CASSLRRTGGCEAFF
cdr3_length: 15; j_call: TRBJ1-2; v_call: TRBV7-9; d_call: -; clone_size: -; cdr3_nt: TGTGCCAGCAGCTTAGGGCGGGGGGGGCCCTATGGCTACACCTTC; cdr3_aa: CASSLGRGGPYGYTF
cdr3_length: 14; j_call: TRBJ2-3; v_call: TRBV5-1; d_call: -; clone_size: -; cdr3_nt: TGCGCCAGCAGCTTGGACTACCGACCAGATACGCAGTATTTT; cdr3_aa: CASSLDYRPDTQYF
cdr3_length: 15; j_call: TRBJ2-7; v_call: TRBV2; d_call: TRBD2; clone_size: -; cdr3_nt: TGTGCCAGCAGTGTACCGGGACTAGCGAATTACGAGCAGTACTTC; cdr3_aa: CASSVPGLANYEQYF
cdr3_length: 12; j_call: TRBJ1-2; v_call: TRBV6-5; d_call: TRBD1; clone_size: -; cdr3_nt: TGTGCCAGCAGTTACTCGTTTGGACAGGTGATCTTC; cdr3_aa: CASSYSFGQVIF
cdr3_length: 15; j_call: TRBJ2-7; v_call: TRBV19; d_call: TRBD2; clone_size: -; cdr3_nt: TGTGCCAGTAGTGAACCCGGGACTAGTCCGTACGAGCAGTACTTC; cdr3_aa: CASSEPGTSPYEQYF
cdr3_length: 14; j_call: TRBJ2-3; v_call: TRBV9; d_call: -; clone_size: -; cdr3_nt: TGTGCCAGCAGCGTAGGAGCCAGCACAGATACGCAGTATTTT; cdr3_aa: CASSVGASTDTQYF
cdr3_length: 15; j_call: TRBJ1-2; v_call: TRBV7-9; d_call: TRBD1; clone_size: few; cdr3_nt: TGTGCCAGCAGCCACCGGGACAGCCCTAACTATGGCTACACCTTC; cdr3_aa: CASSHRDSPNYGYTF
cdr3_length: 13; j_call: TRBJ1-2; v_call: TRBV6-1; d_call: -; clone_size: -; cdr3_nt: TGTGCCAGCAGTGAGTTTCGAGCGGGTGGCTACACCTTC; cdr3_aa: CASSEFRAGGYTF
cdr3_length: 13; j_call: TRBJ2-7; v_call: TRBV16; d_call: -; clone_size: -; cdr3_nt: TGTGCCAGCAGCTTATCCCGTGCTAGCGAGCAGTACTTC; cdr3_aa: CASSLSRASEQYF
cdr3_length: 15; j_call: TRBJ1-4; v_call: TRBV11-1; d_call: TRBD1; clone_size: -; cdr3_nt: TGTGCCAGCAGCCCGCCGGGACAGCCGAATGAAAAACTGTTTTTT; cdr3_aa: CASSPPGQPNEKLFF
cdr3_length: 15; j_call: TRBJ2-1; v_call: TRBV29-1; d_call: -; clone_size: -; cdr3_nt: TGCAGCGTTGATTCTAGTTTGAGCTCCTACAATGAGCAGTTCTTC; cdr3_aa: CSVDSSLSSYNEQFF
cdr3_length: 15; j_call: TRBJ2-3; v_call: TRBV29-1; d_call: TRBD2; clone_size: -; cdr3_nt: TGCAGCGTTGGCCAACCCGGGGGGGGCACAGATACGCAGTATTTT; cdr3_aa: CSVGQPGGGTDTQYF
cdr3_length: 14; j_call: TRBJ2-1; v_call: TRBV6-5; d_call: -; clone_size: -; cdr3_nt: TGTGCCAGCAGTGAGGGACTTGGGATGGATGAGCAGTTCTTC; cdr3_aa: CASSEGLGMDEQFF
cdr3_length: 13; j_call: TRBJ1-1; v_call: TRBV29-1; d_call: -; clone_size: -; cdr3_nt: TGCAGCGTTGACAGGTTCATGAACACTGAAGCTTTCTTT; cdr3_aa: CSVDRFMNTEAFF
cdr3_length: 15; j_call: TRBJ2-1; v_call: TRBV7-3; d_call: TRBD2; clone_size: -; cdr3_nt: TGTGCCAGCAGCTTATACGGGAGGGGGTACAATGAGCAGTTCTTC; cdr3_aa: CASSLYGRGYNEQFF
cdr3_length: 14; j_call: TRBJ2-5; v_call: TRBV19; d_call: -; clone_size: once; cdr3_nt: TGTGCCAGTACCCCTCGTGGGAGACAAGAGACCCAGTACTTC; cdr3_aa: CASTPRGRQETQYF
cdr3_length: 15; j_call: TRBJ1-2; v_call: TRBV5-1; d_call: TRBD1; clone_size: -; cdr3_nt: TGCGCCAGCAGCTGGGGACAGGGTAGGAACTATGGCTACACCTTC; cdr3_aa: CASSWGQGRNYGYTF
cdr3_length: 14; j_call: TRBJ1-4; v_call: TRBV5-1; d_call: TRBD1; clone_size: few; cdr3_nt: TGCGCCAGCAGCCTGCAGGGGGAGAGGGAAAAACTGTTTTTT; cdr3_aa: CASSLQGEREKLFF
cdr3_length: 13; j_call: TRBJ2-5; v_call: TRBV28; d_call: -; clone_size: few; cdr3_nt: TGTGCTGCGGATGGAGGGCCCCAAGAGACCCAGTACTTC; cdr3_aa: CAADGGPQETQYF
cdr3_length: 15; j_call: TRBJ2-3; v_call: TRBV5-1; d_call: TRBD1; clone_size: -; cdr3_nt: TGCGCCAGCAGCTCTCAGGGACAGCTCACAGATACGCAGTATTTT; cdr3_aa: CASSSQGQLTDTQYF
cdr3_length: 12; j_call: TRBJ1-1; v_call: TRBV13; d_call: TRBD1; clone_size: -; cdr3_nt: TGTGCCAGCAGCCCAGGGACAGGAGAAGCTTTCTTT; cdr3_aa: CASSPGTGEAFF
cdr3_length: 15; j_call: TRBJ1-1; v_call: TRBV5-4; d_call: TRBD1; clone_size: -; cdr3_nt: TGTCCCAGCAGTCCTCGACAGGGGCCCAACACTGAAGCTTTCTTT; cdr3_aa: CPSSPRQGPNTEAFF
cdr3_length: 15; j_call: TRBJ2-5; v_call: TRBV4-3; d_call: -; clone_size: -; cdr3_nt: TGCGCCAGCAGCCAAAACCGGGGATACCAAGAGACCCAGTACTTC; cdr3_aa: CASSQNRGYQETQYF
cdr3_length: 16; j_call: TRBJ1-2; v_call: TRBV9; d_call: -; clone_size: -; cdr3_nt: TGTGCCAGCAGCGTTAGAAGGGACTCAGACCTCTATGGCTACACCTTC; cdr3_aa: CASSVRRDSDLYGYTF
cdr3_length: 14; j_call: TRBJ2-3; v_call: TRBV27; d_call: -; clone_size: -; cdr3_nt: TGTGCCAGCAGGCCCCCGGGTCCACCGGATACGCAGTATTTT; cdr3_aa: CASRPPGPPDTQYF
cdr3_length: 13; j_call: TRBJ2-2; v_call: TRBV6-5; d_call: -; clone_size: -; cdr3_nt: TGTGCCAGCAGTTACCAGAACACCGGGGAGCTGTTTTTT; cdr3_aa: CASSYQNTGELFF
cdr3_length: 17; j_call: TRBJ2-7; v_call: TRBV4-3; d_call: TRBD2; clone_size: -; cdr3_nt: TGCGCCAGCAGCCAACAGACTAGCGGGAGGGGGTCCTACGAGCAGTACTTC; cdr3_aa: CASSQQTSGRGSYEQYF
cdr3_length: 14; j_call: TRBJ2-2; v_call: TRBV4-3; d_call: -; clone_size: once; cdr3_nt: TGCGCCAGCAGCCAAGATCTGGGCCCCGGGGAGCTGTTTTTT; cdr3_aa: CASSQDLGPGELFF
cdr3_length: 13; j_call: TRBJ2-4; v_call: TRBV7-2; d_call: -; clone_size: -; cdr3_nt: TGTGCCAGCAGCTTAGAAAGGGCGGGGTTAGAGTACTTC; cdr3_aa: CASSLERAGLEYF
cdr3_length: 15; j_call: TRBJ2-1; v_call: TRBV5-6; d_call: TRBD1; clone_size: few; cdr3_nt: TGTGCCAGCAGCCCTACAGGGACAGGGTGGAATGAGCAGTTCTTC; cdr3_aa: CASSPTGTGWNEQFF
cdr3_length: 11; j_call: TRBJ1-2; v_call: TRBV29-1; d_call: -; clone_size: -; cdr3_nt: TGCAGCGCCACCGTCCAGGGAGGCTACACCTTC; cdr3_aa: CSATVQGGYTF
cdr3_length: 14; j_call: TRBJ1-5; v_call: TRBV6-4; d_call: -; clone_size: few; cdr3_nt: TGTGCCAGCAGTGAACAGTATAGCAATCAGCCCCAGCATTTT; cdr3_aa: CASSEQYSNQPQHF
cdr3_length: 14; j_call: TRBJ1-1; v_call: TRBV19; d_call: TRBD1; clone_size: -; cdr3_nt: TGTGCCAGCCGACCGACAGGGGGGGGCACTGAAGCTTTCTTT; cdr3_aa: CASRPTGGGTEAFF